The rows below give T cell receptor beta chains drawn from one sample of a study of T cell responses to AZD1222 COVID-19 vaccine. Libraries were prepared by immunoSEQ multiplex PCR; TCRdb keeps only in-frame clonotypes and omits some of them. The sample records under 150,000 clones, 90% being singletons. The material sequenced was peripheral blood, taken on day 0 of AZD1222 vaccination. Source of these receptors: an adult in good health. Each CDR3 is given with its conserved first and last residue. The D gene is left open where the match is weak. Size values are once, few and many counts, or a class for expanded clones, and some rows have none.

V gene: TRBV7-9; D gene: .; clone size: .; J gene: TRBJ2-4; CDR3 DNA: TGTGCCAGCAGCCCCTCATCGCGGGTCTCCAAAAACATTCAGTACTTC; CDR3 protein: CASSPSSRVSKNIQYF
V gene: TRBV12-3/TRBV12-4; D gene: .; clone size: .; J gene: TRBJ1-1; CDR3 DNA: TGTGCCAGCACCATCACGGGGTTCGCTGAAGCTTTCTTT; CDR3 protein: CASTITGFAEAFF
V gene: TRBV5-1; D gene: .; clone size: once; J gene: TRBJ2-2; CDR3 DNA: TGCGCCAGCAGAGGAAACTCGAACACCGGGGAGCTGTTTTTT; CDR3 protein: CASRGNSNTGELFF
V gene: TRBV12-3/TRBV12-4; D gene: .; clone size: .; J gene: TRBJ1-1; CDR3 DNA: TGTGCCAGCAGTTTAAATGGAGGCACTGAAGCTTTCTTT; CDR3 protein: CASSLNGGTEAFF
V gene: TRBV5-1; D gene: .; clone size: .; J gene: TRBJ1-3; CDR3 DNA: TGCGCCAGCAGCACAGCAGGCTCTGGAAACACCATATATTTT; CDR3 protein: CASSTAGSGNTIYF
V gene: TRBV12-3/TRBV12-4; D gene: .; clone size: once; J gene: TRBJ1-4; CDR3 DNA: TGTGCCAGCACCGTACAGCATAATGAAAAACTGTTTTTT; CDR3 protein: CASTVQHNEKLFF
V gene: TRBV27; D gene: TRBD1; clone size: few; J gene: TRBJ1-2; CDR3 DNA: TGTGCCAGCAGTTTGGGACAGGGCCGGCGGGGCTACACCTTC; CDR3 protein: CASSLGQGRRGYTF
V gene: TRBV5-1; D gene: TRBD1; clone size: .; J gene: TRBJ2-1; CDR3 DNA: TGCGCCAGCAGCCTAGGACAGGCCCCCTCCTACAATGAGCAGTTCTTC; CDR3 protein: CASSLGQAPSYNEQFF
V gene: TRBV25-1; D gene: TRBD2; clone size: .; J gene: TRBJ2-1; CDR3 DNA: TGTGCCAGCAGTGTGGGACTAGCGGTCGGGGGGTCGGGTAATGAGCAGTTCTTC; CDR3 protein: CASSVGLAVGGSGNEQFF
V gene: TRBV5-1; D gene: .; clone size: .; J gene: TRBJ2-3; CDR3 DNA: TGCGCCAGCAGTTTAGGGACAAATACGCAGTATTTT; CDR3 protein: CASSLGTNTQYF
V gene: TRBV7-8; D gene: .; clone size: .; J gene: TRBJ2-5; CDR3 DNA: TGTGCCAGCAGCTTTGGACAGTCTTGGGAGACCCAGTACTTC; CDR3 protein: CASSFGQSWETQYF
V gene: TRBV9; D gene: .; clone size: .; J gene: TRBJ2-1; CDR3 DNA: TGTGCCAGCAGCAAAGGGACCATTAATGAGCAGTTCTTC; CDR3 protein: CASSKGTINEQFF
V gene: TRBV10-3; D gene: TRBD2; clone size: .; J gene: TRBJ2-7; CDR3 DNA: TGTGCCATCAGTGAAAGAGCGGGAGTAAGATACGAGCAGTACTTC; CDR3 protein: CAISERAGVRYEQYF
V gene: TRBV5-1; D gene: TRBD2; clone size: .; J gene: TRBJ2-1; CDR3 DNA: TGCGCCAGCAGCGGGACTAGCGGGAGCTCCTACAATGAGCAGTTCTTC; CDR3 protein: CASSGTSGSSYNEQFF
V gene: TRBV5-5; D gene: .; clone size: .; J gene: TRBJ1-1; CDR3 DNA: TGTGCCAGCAGCTTCCAGAAGGAGTTTGAAGCTTTCTTT; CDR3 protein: CASSFQKEFEAFF
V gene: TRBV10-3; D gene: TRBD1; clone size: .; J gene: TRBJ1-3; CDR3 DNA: TGTGCCATCAGTGAGGCGACAGGGGTTGTAAACACCATATATTTT; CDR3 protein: CAISEATGVVNTIYF
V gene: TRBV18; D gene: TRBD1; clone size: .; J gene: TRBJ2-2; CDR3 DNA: TGTGCCAGCTCCGGGGGACGGACAGGGGGCGCGGAGCTGTTTTTT; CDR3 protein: CASSGGRTGGAELFF
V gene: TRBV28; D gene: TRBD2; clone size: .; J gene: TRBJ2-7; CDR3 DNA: TGTGCCAGCAGTTTATGGGGGACTAGCAGCTACGAGCAGTACTTC; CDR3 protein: CASSLWGTSSYEQYF
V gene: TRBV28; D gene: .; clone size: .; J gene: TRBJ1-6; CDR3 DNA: TGTGCCAGCAGTTTGATCCAGGGAAGGAATTCACCCCTCCACTTT; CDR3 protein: CASSLIQGRNSPLHF
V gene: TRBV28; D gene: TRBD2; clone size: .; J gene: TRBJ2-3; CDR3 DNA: TGTGCCAGCAGTTCTGGGGCGGGAGCTCCAGATACGCAGTATTTT; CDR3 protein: CASSSGAGAPDTQYF
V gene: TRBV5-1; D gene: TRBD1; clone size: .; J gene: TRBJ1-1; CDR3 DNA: TGCGCCAGCAGCTTGGTGCAGGGGGACACTGAAGCTTTCTTT; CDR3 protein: CASSLVQGDTEAFF
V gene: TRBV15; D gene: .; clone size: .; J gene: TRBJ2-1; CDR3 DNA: TGTGCCACCATCCCGGCGGGGTCCTACAATGAGCAGTTCTTC; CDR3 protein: CATIPAGSYNEQFF
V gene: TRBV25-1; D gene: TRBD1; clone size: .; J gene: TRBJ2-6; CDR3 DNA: TGTGCCAGCAGTGAAAGTACAGGGGCGATTGGGGCCAACGTCCTGACTTTC; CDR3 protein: CASSESTGAIGANVLTF
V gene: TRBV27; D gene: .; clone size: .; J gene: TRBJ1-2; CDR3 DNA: TGTGCCAGCAGTTTACGGGAAGGGGATGGCTACACCTTC; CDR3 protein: CASSLREGDGYTF
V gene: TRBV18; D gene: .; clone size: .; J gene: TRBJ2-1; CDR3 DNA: TGTGCCAGCTCACCAAACCCGTCTACAGTACAGTTCTTC; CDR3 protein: CASSPNPSTVQFF
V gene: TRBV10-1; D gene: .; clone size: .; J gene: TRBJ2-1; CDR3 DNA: TGCGCCACCGGCGAGGCGGGATTGGGGCAAGGGCAGTTCTTC; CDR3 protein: CATGEAGLGQGQFF
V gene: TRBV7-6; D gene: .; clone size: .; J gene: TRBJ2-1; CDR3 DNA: TGTGCCAGCAGCTTCGGCGGGCTAGTCAATGAGCAGTTCTTC; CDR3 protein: CASSFGGLVNEQFF
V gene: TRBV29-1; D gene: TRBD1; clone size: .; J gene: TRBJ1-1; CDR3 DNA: TGCAGCGTTGAATCGGACAGGAGTACGAGGGGCACTGAAGCTTTCTTT; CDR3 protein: CSVESDRSTRGTEAFF
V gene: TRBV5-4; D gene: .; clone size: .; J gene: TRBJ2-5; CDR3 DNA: TGTGCCAGCAGCTTGGGTGGTGGGCAGTGGGGCGAGACCCAGTACTTC; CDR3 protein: CASSLGGGQWGETQYF
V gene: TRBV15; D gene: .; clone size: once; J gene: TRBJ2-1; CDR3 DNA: TGTGCCACCAGCAGAGATAGCGTGTCCTACAATGAGCAGTTCTTC; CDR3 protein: CATSRDSVSYNEQFF
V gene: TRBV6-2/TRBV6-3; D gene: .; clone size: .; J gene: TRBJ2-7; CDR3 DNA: TGTGCCAGCAGTGGGGACCCTCCCACCTACGAGCAGTACTTC; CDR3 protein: CASSGDPPTYEQYF
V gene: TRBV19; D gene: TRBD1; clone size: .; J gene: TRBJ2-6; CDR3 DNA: TGTGCCAGTAGTACGAATACAGGGGGCATCGCTGGGGCCAACGTCCTGACTTTC; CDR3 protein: CASSTNTGGIAGANVLTF
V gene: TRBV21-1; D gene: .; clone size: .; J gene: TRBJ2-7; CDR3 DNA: TGTGCCAGCAGGGGGACTAGCGGGAGGGCCAAGAACCCCTACGAGCAGTACTTC; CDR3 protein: CASRGTSGRAKNPYEQYF
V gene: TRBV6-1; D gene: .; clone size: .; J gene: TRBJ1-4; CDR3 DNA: TGTGCCAGCAGTGATGAGGGGACTAATGAAAAACTGTTTTTT; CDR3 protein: CASSDEGTNEKLFF
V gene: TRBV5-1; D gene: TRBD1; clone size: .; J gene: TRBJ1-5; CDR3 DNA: TGCGCCAGCAGCGCGACAGGGGGAGAGGAGCCCCAGCATTTT; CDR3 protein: CASSATGGEEPQHF
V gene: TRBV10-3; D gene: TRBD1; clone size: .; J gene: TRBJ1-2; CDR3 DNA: TGTGCCGGGAAGGGACAGACTAACTATGGCTACACCTTC; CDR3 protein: CAGKGQTNYGYTF
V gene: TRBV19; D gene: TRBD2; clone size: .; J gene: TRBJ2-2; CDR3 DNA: TGTGCCAGTAGTAGACCGGGACTAGCGGGAGGTCTAACTACCGGGGAGCTGTTTTTT; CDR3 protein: CASSRPGLAGGLTTGELFF
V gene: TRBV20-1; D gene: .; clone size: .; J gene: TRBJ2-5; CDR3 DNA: TGCAGCGCTGGGGGCCAAGAGACCCAGTACTTC; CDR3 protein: CSAGGQETQYF
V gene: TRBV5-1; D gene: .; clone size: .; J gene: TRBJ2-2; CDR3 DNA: TGCGCCAGCAGCTTGGCGGTCAGGACCGGGGAGCTGTTTTTT; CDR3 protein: CASSLAVRTGELFF
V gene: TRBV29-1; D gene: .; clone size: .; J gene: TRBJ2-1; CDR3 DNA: TGCAGCGTTGTTGGAGAGTACAATGAGCAGTTCTTC; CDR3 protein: CSVVGEYNEQFF
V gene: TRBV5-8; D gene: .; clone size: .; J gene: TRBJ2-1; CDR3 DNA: TGTGCCAGCAGCTTAGGCGAAAGCTCCTACAATGAGCAGTTCTTC; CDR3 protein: CASSLGESSYNEQFF
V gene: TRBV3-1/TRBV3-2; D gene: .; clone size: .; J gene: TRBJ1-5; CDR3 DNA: TGTGCCAGCAGCCAGGCAGGGGAGGAGGGCAATCAGCCCCAGCATTTT; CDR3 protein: CASSQAGEEGNQPQHF
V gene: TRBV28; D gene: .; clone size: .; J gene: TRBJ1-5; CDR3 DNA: TGTGCCAGCAGTTTTGGGCCAGGGCCCGATCAGCCCCAGCATTTT; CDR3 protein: CASSFGPGPDQPQHF
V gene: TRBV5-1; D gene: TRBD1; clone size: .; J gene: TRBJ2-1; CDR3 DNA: TGCGCCAGCAGCTACACGGACAGGGCAGGAAATGAGCAGTTCTTC; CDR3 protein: CASSYTDRAGNEQFF
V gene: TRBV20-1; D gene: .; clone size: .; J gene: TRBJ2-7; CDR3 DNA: TGCAGTGCTAGTAGTCAGTCCGAGCAGTACTTC; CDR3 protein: CSASSQSEQYF
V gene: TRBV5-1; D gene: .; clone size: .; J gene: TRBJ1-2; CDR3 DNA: TGCGCCAGCAGCTTGAGAGCCCTAGGAGGGGACTATGGCTACACCTTC; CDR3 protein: CASSLRALGGDYGYTF
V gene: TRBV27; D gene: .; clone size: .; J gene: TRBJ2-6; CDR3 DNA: TGTGCCAGCAGTTTAACATCTGGGGCCAACGTCCTGACTTTC; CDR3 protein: CASSLTSGANVLTF